One and the same sample provided the 31 T cell receptor beta chains below, sequenced in a study of OX40 agonist ivuxolimab in advanced cancers. Some clones are missing from TCRdb's copy, which holds only in-frame ones; the method was immunoSEQ multiplex PCR. The data hold roughly 48,000 clones, with about 88% observed a single time. Sequencing was performed on CD4+ or CD8+ T cells sorted from blood, taken in a trial of the OX40 agonist ivuxolimab. The receptors stem from an adult with an advanced solid tumor such as melanoma, head and neck, liver or kidney cancer.

In DNA form, the CDR3 reads TGTGCCAGCAGCTCCCCGAGGTTGAGGGCTGAAGCTTTCTTT. This gives the protein CASSSPRLRAEAFF. The chain joins TRBV7-2 to TRBJ1-1; D is unclear. The CDR3 loop spans 14 amino acids. Trimming took 4 bases from V and 6 from J, leaving 15 bases between them. Germline CDR1 is SGHTA and CDR2 is FQGNSA.

The chain combines TRBV7-3 with TRBJ2-7, with unresolved D. V lost 5 bases, J lost 3 bases, and 11 bases lay in between. Germline loops: CDR1 SGHTA, CDR2 FQGTGA. The CDR3 contains 13 residues. CDR3: CASSPTSGYEQYF. The DNA for the CDR3 is TGTGCCAGCAGCCCCACGTCAGGCTACGAGCAGTACTTC.

The gene calls are TRBV2 and TRBJ2-7; 9 bases map to TRBD2. The CDR3 runs to 15 residues. The ends lost 3 bases at V and 0 bases at J; junction bases unmatched: 3. Germline CDR1 and CDR2: SNHLY and FYNNEI. The CDR3 region has the DNA TGTGCCAGCAGTGATGGACTAGCGTTCTCCTACGAGCAGTACTTC. It translates to CASSDGLAFSYEQYF.

In regard to this clone: Other DNA sequences from this sample encode an identical CDR3 as well. The chain carries TRBV27 and TRBJ2-7; the D is unclear. Germline V CDR1 and CDR2: MNHEY, SMNVEV (reference sequence). This CDR3 is 14 amino acids long. Trimming left V 3 bases short and J 0 bases short, with 9 bases between. The CDR3 loop reads CASSFRRSSYEQYF. CDR3 nucleotides: TGTGCCAGCAGTTTTCGGCGGAGCTCCTACGAGCAGTACTTC.

J is TRBJ2-1 and V is TRBV18; D not resolved. Per germline, CDR1 KGHSH and CDR2 LQKENI. The CDR3 length is 14 residues. Trimming pared 2 bases from V and 9 bases from J, leaving 14 bases between. For the CDR3, the DNA is TGTGCCAGCTCACCAGGGTTCTCGGCCGGTGAGCAGTTCTTC. It translates to CASSPGFSAGEQFF.

Worth noting for this clone: Mismatch with germline at one junction end may stem from a read error. The chain employs TRBV2 and TRBJ2-2; TRBD2 matches at 11 bases. Germline values: CDR1 SNHLY, CDR2 FYNNEI. The CDR3 contains 15 residues. CDR3 protein: CASRKTSGDTGELLF. The CDR3 nucleotides read TGTGCCAGCAGGAAGACTAGCGGGGACACCGGGGAGCTGCTTTTT.

The rearrangement links TRBV30 to TRBJ1-1, with a possible D match to TRBD1 (6 bases). Germline V gives CDR1 GTSNPN, CDR2 SVGIG (reference sequence). The CDR3 totals 13 residues. Trimming left V 8 bases short and J 4 bases short, with 17 bases between. DNA for the CDR3: TGTGCCCAGGACGGGTCCAGGGGCACTGAAGCTTTCTTT. It is translated as CAQDGSRGTEAFF.

This chain connects TRBV6-1 to TRBJ1-5; possibly TRBD1 for D (5 bases). The CDR3 loop spans 15 amino acids. Germline lookup yields CDR1 MNHNS and CDR2 SASEGT. V dropped 5 bases and J dropped 7 bases, with 18 bases sitting between them. The CDR3 sequence: CASSSLLGAGQPQHF. The CDR3 bases are TGTGCCAGCAGTTCCTTGTTAGGGGCTGGGCAGCCCCAGCATTTT.

The rearrangement joins TRBV18 to TRBJ1-5, with D unresolved. The CDR3 is 13 residues long. From germline, CDR1 is KGHSH and CDR2 LQKENI. The V gene lost 2 bases and the J gene lost 9 bases, with 11 bases spanning the gap. Here the CDR3 DNA reads TGTGCCAGCTCACCAGACTCCTCGGGGCCCCAGCATTTT. It specifies CASSPDSSGPQHF.

The chain couples TRBV5-1 to TRBJ1-3; TRBD1 matches 8 bases. Trimming cost V 4 bases and J 7 bases; bases outside gene matches: 7. CDR1 is SGHRS and CDR2 is YFSETQ in the germline V gene. CDR3 length: 14 residues. The DNA for the CDR3 is TGCGCCAGCAGCGTGGACGCAGGGGGCAACACCATATATTTT. This encodes CASSVDAGGNTIYF.

CDR3 residues: CAIRQGAGETQYF. As DNA, the CDR3 is TGTGCCATCCGGCAGGGGGCTGGGGAGACCCAGTACTTC. The V and J genes are TRBV6-1 and TRBJ2-5; 8 bases align to TRBD1. The length of the CDR3 is 13 residues. CDR1 and CDR2 from the germline V gene are MNHNS and SASEGT. Trimming at V came to 10 bases and at J to 5 bases, leaving 9 bases not matched to a gene.

This clone was found a few times. This rearrangement joins TRBV2 to TRBJ2-5; 7 bases fit TRBD1. With 2 bases clipped from V and 2 bases from J, the junction kept 2 bases outside the gene matches. CDR1 SNHLY and CDR2 FYNNEI come from the germline V gene. This CDR3 contains 14 residues. The CDR3 coding sequence is TGTGCCAGCAGTGAATTGGGACAGCAAGAGACCCAGTACTTC. Translated, it gives CASSELGQQETQYF.

The gene calls are TRBV7-8 and TRBJ2-6; 7 nucleotides agree with TRBD1. The CDR3 extends over 16 amino acids. The V and J ends lost 5 bases and 2 bases, in that order; junction bases with no gene match: 6. CDR1 is SGHVS and CDR2 is FQNEAQ in the germline V gene. The DNA of the CDR3 is TGTGCCAGCAGCCCGACAGGGAGCCCTGGGGCCAACGTCCTGACTTTC. Translating gives CASSPTGSPGANVLTF. The entire variable domain, with the rest obtained from reference TRBV7-8 and TRBJ2-6, is as follows: GAGVSQSPRYKVAKRGQDVALRCDPISGHVSLFWYQQALGQGPEFLTYFQNEAQLDKSGLPSDRFFAERPEGSVSTLKIQRTQQEDSAVYLCASSPTGSPGANVLTFGAGSRLTVL.

CDR3 DNA sequence: TGTGCCAGCAGCTTCGAGGGTGGTTCGGGTGAAGCTTTCTTT. It yields the protein CASSFEGGSGEAFF. This rearrangement joins TRBV11-2 to TRBJ1-1; no clear D gene. Germline V lookup: CDR1 SGHAT, CDR2 FQNNGV. The CDR3 runs 14 residues. V was cut by 3 bases and J by 7 bases, with 15 bases left in between.

The rearrangement uses TRBV28 and TRBJ2-2, with TRBD1 matching over 9 bases. The CDR3 has 15 amino acids. CDR1 is MDHEN, CDR2 SYDVKM, per germline. V gave up 8 bases and J gave up 6 bases; unmatched junction bases: 10. CDR3 protein: CASFLPGQGAGELFF. The CDR3 coding sequence is TGTGCCAGCTTCCTCCCGGGACAGGGTGCCGGGGAGCTGTTTTTT.

The chain carries TRBV5-1 and TRBJ1-1; maybe TRBD1 (6 bases). The germline V and J ends were trimmed by 0 bases and 3 bases, with 12 bases remaining between them. The CDR3 loop spans 15 amino acids. Germline CDR1 SGHRS, CDR2 YFSETQ. The CDR3: CASSLVSAGDTEAFF. CDR3 coding DNA: TGCGCCAGCAGCTTGGTTTCGGCAGGGGACACTGAAGCTTTCTTT.

In this sample, this clone turned up once. The chain links TRBV5-7 to TRBJ2-7, with 9 bases fitting TRBD1. TRBV5-7 belongs to the ORF category, with a function that is uncertain. Trimming at V came to 0 bases and at J to 7 bases, leaving 11 bases not matched to a gene. The CDR3 sequence is 16 residues long. CDR3 coding DNA: TGTGCCAGCAGCTTGGCCGGGACAGGGTCAAGGAGGGAGCAGTACTTC. Protein: CASSLAGTGSRREQYF.

The rearrangement joins TRBV20-1 to TRBJ2-7; D gene unclear. The CDR3 is made up of 11 amino acids. Germline assignment: CDR1 DFQATT and CDR2 SNEGSKA (reference sequence). The V and J ends lost 1 base and 1 base respectively, with 2 bases between them. The CDR3 region has the DNA TGCAGTGCTAGAGGATCCTACGAGCAGTACTTC. It translates to CSARGSYEQYF.

This clone was detected a few times. The rearrangement joins TRBV6-4 to TRBJ2-7; D remains ambiguous. Germline-derived CDR1 and CDR2 are MRHNA and SNTAGT. This CDR3 comprises 14 residues. The V end was cut by 9 bases, the J end by 5 bases, with 20 bases between. The CDR3 is CARQLRPQFDEQYF. Here the CDR3 DNA reads TGTGCCAGGCAACTACGGCCCCAATTTGACGAGCAGTACTTC.

The rearrangement links TRBV5-4 to TRBJ1-2, with a possible D match to TRBD1 (5 bases). There are 17 residues in the CDR3. Germline CDR1 reads SGHNT; CDR2 reads YYREEE (reference sequence). The V and J ends lost 0 bases and 4 bases respectively, with 19 bases between them. As DNA, the CDR3 is TGTGCCAGCAGCTTGGCCGGTGGGCGGGGCGGGTCCTATGGCTACACCTTC. This encodes CASSLAGGRGGSYGYTF.

In its sample, this clone was seen once. The chain links TRBV6-1 to TRBJ2-1, with 11 bases lining up with TRBD2. Germline trimming cut 2 bases from V and 12 bases from J; bases unmatched to any gene: 12. Per germline, CDR1 MNHNS and CDR2 SASEGT. This CDR3 contains 16 residues. CDR3 residues: CASSERGLAVPTGQFF. The CDR3 DNA reads as TGTGCCAGCAGTGAACGGGGACTAGCGGTTCCGACCGGGCAGTTCTTC.

V is TRBV10-2 and J is TRBJ1-1, with 7 positions matching TRBD1. This CDR3 comprises 13 residues. Looked up from germline, CDR1 is WSHSY and CDR2 is SAAADI. V lost 6 bases to trimming and J lost 3 bases; unmatched junction nucleotides: 4. The CDR3 bases are TGCGCCAGCAGCTACACAGGGGACACTGAAGCTTTCTTT. Translated: CASSYTGDTEAFF.

A single count supports this clone. The rearrangement links TRBV6-5 to TRBJ2-4; possibly TRBD2 for D (6 bases). CDR1 and CDR2 (germline): MNHEY, SVGAGI. This CDR3 is 14 amino acids long. Trimming shortened V by 0 bases and J by 8 bases, and 11 bases separated the two germline ends. The CDR3 is CASSYSTSRDIQYF. In DNA form, the CDR3 reads TGTGCCAGCAGTTACTCCACTAGCCGTGACATTCAGTACTTC.

Regarding this clone: A junction boundary mismatches the germline segment, possibly from a read error. The chain employs TRBV10-2 and TRBJ1-5, with 7 bases matching TRBD1. The CDR3 loop spans 15 amino acids. From germline, CDR1 is WSHSY and CDR2 SAAADI. The CDR3 region is CASSELDRGNQPQHF. The DNA of the CDR3 is TGCGCCAGCAGCGAGTTAGACAGGGGCAATCAGCCCCAGCATTTT.

The CDR3 is CATWGQQTYEQYF. Here the CDR3 DNA reads TGTGCCACCTGGGGGCAACAGACCTACGAGCAGTACTTC. The gene calls are TRBV6-1 and TRBJ2-7, with D perhaps matching TRBD1 (6 bases). The germline CDR1 and CDR2 sequences are MNHNS and SASEGT. Deletions cut 10 bases from V and 2 bases from J, with 15 bases between. The length of the CDR3 is 13 residues.

The V and J genes are TRBV6-1 and TRBJ1-1, with 10 positions matching TRBD1. This CDR3 spans 15 amino acids. CDR1 and CDR2 (germline): MNHNS, SASEGT. Trimming removed 5 bases from V and 6 bases from J; junction bases left unmatched: 9. The CDR3 is CASSKSGTGDAEAFF. CDR3 in DNA: TGTGCCAGCAGTAAATCTGGGACAGGGGATGCTGAAGCTTTCTTT.

This clone was seen only a few times. CDR3 amino acids: CATLAGGPERTDTQYF. The CDR3 DNA is TGTGCCACCCTAGCGGGAGGCCCCGAACGGACAGATACGCAGTATTTT. The chain combines TRBV28 with TRBJ2-3; 11 bases are shared with TRBD2. CDR3 length equals 16 residues. From germline, CDR1 is MDHEN and CDR2 SYDVKM. The V segment lost 10 bases and the J segment 3 bases; nucleotides outside the gene matches: 12.

The V gene is TRBV7-8, the J gene TRBJ1-2; 9 positions agree with TRBD1. V gave up 7 bases and J gave up 2 bases; unmatched junction bases: 5. The V gene's germline CDR1 is SGHVS and CDR2 FQNEAQ. The CDR3 extends over 14 amino acids. The CDR3 protein is CASTKGTGNYGYTF. CDR3 nucleotide sequence: TGTGCCAGCACCAAGGGGACAGGGAACTATGGCTACACCTTC.

This clone showed up just a few times. This sequence joins TRBV4-2 and TRBJ1-6, with D possibly TRBD1 on 5 matching bases. The CDR3 totals 16 residues. The germline V gene encodes CDR1 LGHNA and CDR2 YNFKEQ. V lost 0 bases and J 7 bases, leaving 13 bases between the germline ends. The CDR3 loop is CASSQDLGRGNSPLHF. Written as DNA, the CDR3 is TGTGCCAGCAGCCAAGATTTGGGTCGGGGGAATTCACCCCTCCACTTT.

The chain joins TRBV6-5 to TRBJ2-7; a possible D gene is TRBD1 (7 bases). Germline CDR1 reads MNHEY; CDR2 reads SVGAGI. V gave up 1 base and J gave up 6 bases, with 10 bases separating them. CDR3 size: 13 residues. CDR3 region: CASSYLQGGEQYF. DNA for the CDR3: TGTGCCAGCAGTTACTTGCAGGGGGGCGAGCAGTACTTC.

As DNA, the CDR3 is TGTGCCAGCAGCTTGCTCAGGGCCACAGATACGCAGTATTTT. Amino acid sequence: CASSLLRATDTQYF. The chain couples TRBV5-6 to TRBJ2-3; D is possibly TRBD1 (5 bases). Per the germline V gene, CDR1 is SGHDT and CDR2 is YYEEEE. This CDR3 comprises 14 residues. Trimming stripped 1 base from V and 2 bases from J, with 8 bases between.